This TCR beta chain was found in a study of T cell responses to AZD1222 COVID-19 vaccine. Whole-study results and caveats: Spike was spanned by vaccine-associated CD4 TCRs, with dominance at 160-218 and 743-854. Clonal diversity was possibly underestimated, and the donors were mostly white British, with more females. AZD1222 recipients seropositive at baseline numbered only 6 or 7.

Concerning this clone: Its target is unknown.

Only in-frame clones appear in the TCRdb table, and some are missing; sequencing was by immunoSEQ multiplex PCR. Of 65,000 to 75,000 clones listed, roughly 91% are singletons. V lost 7 bases and J lost 0; bases outside the gene matches: 10. The germline V gene encodes CDR1 SNHLY and CDR2 FYNNEI. This CDR3 has 16 residues. The chain employs TRBV2 and TRBJ2-7, with 9 bases matching TRBD1. This receptor was taken from an adult who received the MenACWY meningococcal vaccine as a control. The sequencing used peripheral blood, collected 28 days after the second dose of the MenACWY control vaccine. The CDR3 reads CASNQNRDRASYEQYF. In DNA, the CDR3 is TGTGCCAGCAACCAGAACCGGGACAGGGCCTCCTACGAGCAGTACTTC.